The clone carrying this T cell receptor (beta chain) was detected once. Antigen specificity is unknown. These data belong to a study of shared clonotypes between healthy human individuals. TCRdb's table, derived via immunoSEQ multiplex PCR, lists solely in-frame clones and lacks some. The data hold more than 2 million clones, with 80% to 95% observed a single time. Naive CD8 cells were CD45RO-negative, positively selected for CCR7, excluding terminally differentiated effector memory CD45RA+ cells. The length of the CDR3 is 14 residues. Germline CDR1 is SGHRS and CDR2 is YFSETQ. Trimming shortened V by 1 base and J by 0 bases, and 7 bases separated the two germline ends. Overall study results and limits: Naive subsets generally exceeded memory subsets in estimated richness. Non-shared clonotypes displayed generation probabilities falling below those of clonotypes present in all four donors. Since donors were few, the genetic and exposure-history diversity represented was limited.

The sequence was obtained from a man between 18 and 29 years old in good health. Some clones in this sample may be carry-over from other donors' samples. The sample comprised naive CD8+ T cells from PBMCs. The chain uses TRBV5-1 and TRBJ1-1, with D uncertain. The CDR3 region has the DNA TGCGCCAGCAGCTTGTTGGATATGAACACTGAAGCTTTCTTT. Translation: CASSLLDMNTEAFF. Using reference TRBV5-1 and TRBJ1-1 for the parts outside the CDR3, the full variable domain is KAGVTQTPRYLIKTRGQQVTLSCSPISGHRSVSWYQQTPGQGLQFLFEYFSETQRNKGNFPGRFSGRQFSNSRSEMNVSTLELGDSALYLCASSLLDMNTEAFFGQGTRLTVV.